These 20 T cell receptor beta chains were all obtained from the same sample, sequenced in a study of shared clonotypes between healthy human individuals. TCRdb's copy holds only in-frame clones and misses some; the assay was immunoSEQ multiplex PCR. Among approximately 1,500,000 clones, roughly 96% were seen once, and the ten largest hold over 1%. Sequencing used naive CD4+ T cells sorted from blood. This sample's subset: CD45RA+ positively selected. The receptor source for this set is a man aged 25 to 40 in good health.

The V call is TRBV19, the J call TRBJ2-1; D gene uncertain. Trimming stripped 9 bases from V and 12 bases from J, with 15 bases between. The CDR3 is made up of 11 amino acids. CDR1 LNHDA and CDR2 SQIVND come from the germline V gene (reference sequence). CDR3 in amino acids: CASSHTAMQFF. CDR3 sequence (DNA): TGTGCCAGCTCACATACGGCTATGCAGTTCTTC.

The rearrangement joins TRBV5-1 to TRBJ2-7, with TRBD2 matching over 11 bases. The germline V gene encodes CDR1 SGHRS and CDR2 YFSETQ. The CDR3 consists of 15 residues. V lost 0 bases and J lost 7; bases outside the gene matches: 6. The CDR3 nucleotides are TGCGCCAGCAGCTTGGACGGGACTAGCGGAGATGAGCAGTACTTC. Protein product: CASSLDGTSGDEQYF.

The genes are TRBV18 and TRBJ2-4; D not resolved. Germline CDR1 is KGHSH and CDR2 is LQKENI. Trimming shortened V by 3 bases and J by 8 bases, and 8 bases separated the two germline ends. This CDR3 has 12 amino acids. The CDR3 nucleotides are TGTGCCAGCTCACCGCGTACAGACATTCAGTACTTC. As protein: CASSPRTDIQYF.

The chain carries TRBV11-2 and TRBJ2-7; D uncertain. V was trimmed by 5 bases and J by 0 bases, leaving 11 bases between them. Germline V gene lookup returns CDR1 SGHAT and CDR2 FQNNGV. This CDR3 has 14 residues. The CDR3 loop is CASSQYKSSYEQYF. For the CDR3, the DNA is TGTGCCAGCAGCCAATACAAGAGCTCCTACGAGCAGTACTTC.

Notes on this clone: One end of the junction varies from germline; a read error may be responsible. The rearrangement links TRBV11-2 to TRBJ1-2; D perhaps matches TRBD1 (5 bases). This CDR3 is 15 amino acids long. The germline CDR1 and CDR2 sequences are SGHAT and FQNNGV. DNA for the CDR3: TGTGCCAGCAGCTTAGACGCCGTCGGTTGGCAGGGTCGGGCCTTC. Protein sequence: CASSLDAVGWQGRAF. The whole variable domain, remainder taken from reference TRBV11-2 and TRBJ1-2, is EAGVAQSPRYKIIEKRQSVAFWCNPISGHATLYWYQQILGQGPKLLIQFQNNGVVDDSQLPKDRFSAERLKGVDSTLKIQPAKLEDSAVYLCASSLDAVGWQGRAFGSGTRLTVV.

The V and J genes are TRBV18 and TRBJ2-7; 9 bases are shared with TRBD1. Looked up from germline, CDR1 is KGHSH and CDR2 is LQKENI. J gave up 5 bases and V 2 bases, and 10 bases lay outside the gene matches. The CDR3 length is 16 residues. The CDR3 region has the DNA TGTGCCAGCTCACCAGTCTCCGGGACAGGGATACACGAGCAGTACTTC. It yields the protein CASSPVSGTGIHEQYF.

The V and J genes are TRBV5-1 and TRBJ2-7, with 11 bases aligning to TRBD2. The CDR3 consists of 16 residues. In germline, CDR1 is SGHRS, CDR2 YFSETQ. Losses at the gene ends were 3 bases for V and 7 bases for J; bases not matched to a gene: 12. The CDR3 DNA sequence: TGCGCCAGCAGCTGGGGACTAGCGGTCTCCCGAGGGGAGCAGTACTTC. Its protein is CASSWGLAVSRGEQYF.

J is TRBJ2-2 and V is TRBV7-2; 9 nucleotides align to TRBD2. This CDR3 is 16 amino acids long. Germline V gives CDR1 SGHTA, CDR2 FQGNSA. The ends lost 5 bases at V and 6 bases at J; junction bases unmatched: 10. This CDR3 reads CASSPYSGRVAGELFF. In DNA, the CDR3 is TGTGCCAGCAGCCCCTATAGCGGGAGAGTCGCCGGGGAGCTGTTTTTT.

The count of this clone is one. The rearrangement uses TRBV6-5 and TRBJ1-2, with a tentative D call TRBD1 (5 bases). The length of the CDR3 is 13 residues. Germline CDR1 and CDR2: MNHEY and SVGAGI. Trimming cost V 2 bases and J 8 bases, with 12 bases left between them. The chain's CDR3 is CASSYTRQRGYTF. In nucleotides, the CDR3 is TGTGCCAGCAGTTACACAAGACAGAGAGGCTACACCTTC.

CDR3 region: CASSLRAGGLFQPQHF. The CDR3 nucleotides read TGTGCCAGCAGTTTACGGGCAGGGGGCCTTTTTCAGCCCCAGCATTTT. This chain joins TRBV28 and TRBJ1-5, with TRBD1 matching 8 bases. The CDR3 is 16 amino acids. Trimming removed 2 bases from V and 6 bases from J; junction bases left unmatched: 9. Germline V gene lookup returns CDR1 MDHEN and CDR2 SYDVKM.

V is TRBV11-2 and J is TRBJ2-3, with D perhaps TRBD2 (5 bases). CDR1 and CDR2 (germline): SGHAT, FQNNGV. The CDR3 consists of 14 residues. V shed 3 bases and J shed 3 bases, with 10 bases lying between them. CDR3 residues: CASSFRGGTDTQYF. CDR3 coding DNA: TGTGCCAGCAGCTTCCGGGGTGGTACAGATACGCAGTATTTT.

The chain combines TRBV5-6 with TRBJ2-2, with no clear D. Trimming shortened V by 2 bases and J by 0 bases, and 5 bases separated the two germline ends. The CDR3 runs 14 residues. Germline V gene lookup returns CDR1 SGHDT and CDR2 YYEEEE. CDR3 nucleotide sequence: TGTGCCAGCAGCTTCAGCCCGAACACCGGGGAGCTGTTTTTT. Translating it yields CASSFSPNTGELFF.

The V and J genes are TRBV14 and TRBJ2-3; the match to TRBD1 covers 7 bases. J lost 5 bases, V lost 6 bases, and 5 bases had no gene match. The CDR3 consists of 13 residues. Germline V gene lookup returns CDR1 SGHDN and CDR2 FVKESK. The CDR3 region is CASSRTGLDTQYF. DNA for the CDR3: TGTGCCAGCAGTCGGACAGGCTTAGATACGCAGTATTTT.

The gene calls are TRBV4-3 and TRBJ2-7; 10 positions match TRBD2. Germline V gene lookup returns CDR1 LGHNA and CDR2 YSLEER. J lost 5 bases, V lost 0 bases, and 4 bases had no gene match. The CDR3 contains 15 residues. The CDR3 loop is CASSQDSSGSNEQYF. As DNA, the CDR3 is TGCGCCAGCAGCCAAGATTCTAGCGGGAGTAACGAGCAGTACTTC.

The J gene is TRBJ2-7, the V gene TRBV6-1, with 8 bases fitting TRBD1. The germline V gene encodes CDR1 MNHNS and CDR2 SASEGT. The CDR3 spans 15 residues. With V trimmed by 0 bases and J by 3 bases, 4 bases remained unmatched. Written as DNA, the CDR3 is TGTGCCAGCAGTGAAGCGGCGGGACAGGTCTACGAGCAGTACTTC. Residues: CASSEAAGQVYEQYF.

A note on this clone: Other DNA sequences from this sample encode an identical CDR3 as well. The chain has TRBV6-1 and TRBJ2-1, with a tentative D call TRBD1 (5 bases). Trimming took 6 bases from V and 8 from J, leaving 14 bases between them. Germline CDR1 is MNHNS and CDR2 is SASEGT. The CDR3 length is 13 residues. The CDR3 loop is CASSATSGYEQFF. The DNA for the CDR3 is TGTGCCAGCAGCGCAACCTCAGGGTATGAGCAGTTCTTC.

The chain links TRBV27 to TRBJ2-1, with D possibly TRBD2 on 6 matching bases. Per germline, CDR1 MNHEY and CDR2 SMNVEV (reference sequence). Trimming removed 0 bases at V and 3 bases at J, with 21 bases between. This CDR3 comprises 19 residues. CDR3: CASSLSFGVGSEHYNEQFF. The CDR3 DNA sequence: TGTGCCAGCAGTTTATCTTTTGGGGTCGGGAGCGAACACTACAATGAGCAGTTCTTC.

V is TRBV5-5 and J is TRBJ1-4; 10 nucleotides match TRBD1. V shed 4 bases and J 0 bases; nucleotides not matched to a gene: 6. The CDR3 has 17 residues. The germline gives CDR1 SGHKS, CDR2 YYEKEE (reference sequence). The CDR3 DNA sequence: TGTGCCAGCAGCATAACCGGGACAGGGGCAACTAATGAAAAACTGTTTTTT. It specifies CASSITGTGATNEKLFF.

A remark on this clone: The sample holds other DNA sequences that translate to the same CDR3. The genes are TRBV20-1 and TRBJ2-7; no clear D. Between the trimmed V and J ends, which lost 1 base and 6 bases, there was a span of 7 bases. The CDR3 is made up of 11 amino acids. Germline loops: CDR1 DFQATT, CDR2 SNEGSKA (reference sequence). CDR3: CSARGSGEQYF. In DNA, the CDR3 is TGCAGTGCTAGAGGATCAGGCGAGCAGTACTTC.

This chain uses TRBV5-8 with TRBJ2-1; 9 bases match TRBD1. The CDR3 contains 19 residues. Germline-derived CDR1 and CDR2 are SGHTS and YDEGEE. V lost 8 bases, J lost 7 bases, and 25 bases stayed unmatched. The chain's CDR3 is CASIPTGQGWGRGQNEQFF. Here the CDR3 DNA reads TGTGCCAGTATCCCCACGGGACAGGGTTGGGGGAGAGGTCAAAATGAGCAGTTCTTC.